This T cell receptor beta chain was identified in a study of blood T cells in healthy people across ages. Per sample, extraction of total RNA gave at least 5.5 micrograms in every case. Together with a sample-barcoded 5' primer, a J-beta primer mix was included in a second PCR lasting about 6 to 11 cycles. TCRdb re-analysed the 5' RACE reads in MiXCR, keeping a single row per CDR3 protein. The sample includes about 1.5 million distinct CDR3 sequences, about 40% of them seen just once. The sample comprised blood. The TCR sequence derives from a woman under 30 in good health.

This chain's CDR3 is CASRARTGANTEAFF. The CDR3 DNA reads as TGTGCCAGCAGAGCTCGGACAGGGGCAAACACTGAAGCTTTCTTT. This chain uses TRBV6-6 with TRBJ1-1, with TRBD1 matching over 9 bases. The V gene end was trimmed by 6 bases and the J gene end by 2 bases; junction bases not matched to a gene: 7. This CDR3 has 15 amino acids. The germline CDR1 and CDR2 sequences are MNHNY and SVGAGI (reference sequence).